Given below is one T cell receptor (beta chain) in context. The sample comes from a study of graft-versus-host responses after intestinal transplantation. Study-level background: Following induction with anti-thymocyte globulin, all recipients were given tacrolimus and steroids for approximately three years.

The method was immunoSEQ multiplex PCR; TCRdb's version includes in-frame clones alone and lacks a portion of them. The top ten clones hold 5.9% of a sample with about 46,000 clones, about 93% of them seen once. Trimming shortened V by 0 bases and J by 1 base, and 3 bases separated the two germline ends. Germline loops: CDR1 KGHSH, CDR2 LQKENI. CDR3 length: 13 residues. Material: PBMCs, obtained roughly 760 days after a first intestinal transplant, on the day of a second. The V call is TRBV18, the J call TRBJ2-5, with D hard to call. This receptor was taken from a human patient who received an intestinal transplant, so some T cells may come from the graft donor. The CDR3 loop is CASSPPSQETQYF. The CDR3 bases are TGTGCCAGCTCACCACCTAGCCAAGAGACCCAGTACTTC.